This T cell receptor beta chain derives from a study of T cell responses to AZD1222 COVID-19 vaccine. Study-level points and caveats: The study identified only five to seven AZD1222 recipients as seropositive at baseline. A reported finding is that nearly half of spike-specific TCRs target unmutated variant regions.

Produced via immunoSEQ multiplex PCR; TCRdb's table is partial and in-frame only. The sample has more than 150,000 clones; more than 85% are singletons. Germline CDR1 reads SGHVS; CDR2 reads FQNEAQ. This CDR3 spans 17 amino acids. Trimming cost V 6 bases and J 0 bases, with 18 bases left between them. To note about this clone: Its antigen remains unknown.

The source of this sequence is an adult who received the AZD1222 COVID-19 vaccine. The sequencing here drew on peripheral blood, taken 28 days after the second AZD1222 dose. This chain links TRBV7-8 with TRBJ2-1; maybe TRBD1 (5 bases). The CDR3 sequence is CASRAQSGLSSYNEQFF. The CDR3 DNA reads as TGTGCCAGCAGAGCTCAATCAGGGCTGTCCTCCTACAATGAGCAGTTCTTC.